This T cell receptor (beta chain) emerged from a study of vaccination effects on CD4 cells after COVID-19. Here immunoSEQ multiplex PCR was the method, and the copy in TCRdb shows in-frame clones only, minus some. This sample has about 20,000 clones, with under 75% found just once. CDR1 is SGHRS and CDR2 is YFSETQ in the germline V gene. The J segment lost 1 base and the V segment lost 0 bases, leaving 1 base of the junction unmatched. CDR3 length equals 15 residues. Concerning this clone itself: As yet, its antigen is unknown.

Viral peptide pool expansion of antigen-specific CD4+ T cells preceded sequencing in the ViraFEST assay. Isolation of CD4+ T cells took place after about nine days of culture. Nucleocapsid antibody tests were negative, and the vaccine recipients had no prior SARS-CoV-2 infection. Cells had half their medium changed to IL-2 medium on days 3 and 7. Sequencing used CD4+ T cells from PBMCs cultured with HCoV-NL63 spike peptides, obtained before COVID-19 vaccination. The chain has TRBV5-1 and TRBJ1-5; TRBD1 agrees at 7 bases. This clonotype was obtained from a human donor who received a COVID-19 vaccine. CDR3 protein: CASSLAGQSNQPQHF. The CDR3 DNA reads TGCGCCAGCAGCTTGGCGGGACAGAGCAATCAGCCCCAGCATTTT.